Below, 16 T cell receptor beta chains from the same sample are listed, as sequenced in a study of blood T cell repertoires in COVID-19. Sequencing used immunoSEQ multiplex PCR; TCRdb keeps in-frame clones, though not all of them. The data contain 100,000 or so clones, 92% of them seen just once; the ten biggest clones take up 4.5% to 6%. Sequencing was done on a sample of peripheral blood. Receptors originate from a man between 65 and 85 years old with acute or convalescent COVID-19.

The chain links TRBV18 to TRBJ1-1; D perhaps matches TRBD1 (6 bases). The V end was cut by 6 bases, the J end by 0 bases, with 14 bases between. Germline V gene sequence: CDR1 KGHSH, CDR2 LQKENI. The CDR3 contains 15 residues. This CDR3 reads CASSLWGQLNTEAFF. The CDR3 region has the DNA TGTGCCAGCTCCCTTTGGGGGCAATTGAACACTGAAGCTTTCTTT.

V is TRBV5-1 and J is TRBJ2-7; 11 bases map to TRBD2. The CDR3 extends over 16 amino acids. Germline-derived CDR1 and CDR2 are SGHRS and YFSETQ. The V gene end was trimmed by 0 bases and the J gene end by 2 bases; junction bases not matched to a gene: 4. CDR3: CASSLGIAGGPYEQYF. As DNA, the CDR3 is TGCGCCAGCAGCTTGGGAATAGCGGGAGGGCCCTACGAGCAGTACTTC.

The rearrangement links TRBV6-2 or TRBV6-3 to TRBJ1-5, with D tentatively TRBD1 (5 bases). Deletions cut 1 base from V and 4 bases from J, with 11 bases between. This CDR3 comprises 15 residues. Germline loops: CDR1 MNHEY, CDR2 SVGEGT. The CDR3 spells CASSYLAGLNQPQHF. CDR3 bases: TGTGCCAGCAGTTACTTGGCAGGGTTGAATCAGCCCCAGCATTTT.

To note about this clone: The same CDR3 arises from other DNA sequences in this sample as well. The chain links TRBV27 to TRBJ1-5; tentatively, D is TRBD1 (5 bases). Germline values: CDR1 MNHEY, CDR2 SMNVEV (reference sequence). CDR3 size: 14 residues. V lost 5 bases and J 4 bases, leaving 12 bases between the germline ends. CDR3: CASSLTGGNQPQHF. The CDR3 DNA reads TGTGCCAGCAGTCTCACAGGCGGTAATCAGCCCCAGCATTTT.

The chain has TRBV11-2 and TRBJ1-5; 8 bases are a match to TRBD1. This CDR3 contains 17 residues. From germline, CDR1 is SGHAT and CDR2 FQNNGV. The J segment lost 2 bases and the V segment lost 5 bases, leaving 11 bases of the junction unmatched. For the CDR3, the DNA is TGTGCCAGCAGCACGGACAGGGAGGTGTACGGCAATCAGCCCCAGCATTTT. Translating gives CASSTDREVYGNQPQHF.

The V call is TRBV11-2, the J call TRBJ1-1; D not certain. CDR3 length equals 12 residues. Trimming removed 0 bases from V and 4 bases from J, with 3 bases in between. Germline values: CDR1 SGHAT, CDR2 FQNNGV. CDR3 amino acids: CASSLEATEAFF. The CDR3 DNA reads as TGTGCCAGCAGCTTAGAGGCCACTGAAGCTTTCTTT.

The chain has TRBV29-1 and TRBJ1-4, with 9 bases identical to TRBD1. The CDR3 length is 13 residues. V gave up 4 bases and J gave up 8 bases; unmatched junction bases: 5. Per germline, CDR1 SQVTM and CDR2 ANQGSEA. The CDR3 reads CSVGGTGYEKLFF. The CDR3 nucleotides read TGCAGCGTTGGTGGGACAGGGTACGAAAAACTGTTTTTT.

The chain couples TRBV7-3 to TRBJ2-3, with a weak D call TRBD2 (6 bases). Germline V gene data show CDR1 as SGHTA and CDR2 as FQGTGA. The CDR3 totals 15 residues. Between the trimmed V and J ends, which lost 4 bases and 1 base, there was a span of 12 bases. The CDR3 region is CASSYQGGGTDTQYF. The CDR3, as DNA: TGTGCCAGCAGCTACCAGGGCGGGGGCACAGATACGCAGTATTTT.

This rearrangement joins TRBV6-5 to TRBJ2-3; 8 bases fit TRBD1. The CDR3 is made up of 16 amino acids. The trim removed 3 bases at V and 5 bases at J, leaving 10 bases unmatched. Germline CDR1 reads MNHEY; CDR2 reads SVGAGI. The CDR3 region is CASSYSGQVRGDTQYF. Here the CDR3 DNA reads TGTGCCAGCAGTTATTCGGGACAGGTCAGGGGAGATACGCAGTATTTT.

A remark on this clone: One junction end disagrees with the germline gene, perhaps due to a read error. The CDR3, as DNA: TGTGCCAGCAGCTTGGGTTTGACAGGGAGCGCCTTC. This translates into CASSLGLTGSAF. This chain joins TRBV5-6 and TRBJ1-2, with TRBD1 matching 7 bases. The CDR3 length is 12 residues. Germline V gene data show CDR1 as SGHDT and CDR2 as YYEEEE. The full variable domain, in which reference TRBV5-6 and TRBJ1-2 provide the parts outside the CDR3, is DAGVTQSPTHLIKTRGQQVTLRCSPKSGHDTVSWYQQALGQGPQFIFQYYEEEERQRGNFPDRFSGHQFPNYSSELNVNALLLGDSALYLCASSLGLTGSAFGSGTRLTVV.

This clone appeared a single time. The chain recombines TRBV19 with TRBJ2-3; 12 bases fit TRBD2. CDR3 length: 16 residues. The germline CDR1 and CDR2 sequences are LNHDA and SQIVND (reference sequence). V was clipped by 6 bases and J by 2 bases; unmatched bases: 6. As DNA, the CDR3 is TGTGCCAGTAGATCACTAGCGGGAGGCCTCACAGATACGCAGTATTTT. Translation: CASRSLAGGLTDTQYF.

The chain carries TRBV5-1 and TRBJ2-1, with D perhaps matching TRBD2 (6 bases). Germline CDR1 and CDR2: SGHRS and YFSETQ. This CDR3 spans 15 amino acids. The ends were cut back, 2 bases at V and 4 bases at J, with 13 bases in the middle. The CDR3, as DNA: TGCGCCAGCAGCTTCGACGGGGGTTTATACAATGAGCAGTTCTTC. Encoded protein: CASSFDGGLYNEQFF.

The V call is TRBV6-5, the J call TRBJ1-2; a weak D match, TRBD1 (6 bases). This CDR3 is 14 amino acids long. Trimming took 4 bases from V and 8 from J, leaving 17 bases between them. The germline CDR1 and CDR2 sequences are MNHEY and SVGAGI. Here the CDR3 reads CASSFGQRGQGYTF. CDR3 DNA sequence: TGTGCCAGCAGTTTCGGACAGAGGGGCCAAGGCTACACCTTC.

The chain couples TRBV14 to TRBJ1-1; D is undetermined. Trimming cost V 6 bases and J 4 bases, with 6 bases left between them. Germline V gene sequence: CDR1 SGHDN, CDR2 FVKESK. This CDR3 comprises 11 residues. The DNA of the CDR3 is TGTGCCAGCAGACTTGGCACTGAAGCTTTCTTT. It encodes CASRLGTEAFF.

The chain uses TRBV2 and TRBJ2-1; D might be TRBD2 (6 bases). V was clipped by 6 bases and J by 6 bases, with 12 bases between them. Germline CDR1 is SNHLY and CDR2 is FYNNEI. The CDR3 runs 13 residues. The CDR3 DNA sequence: TGTGCCAGCAGCATACCCGGGGGCAATGAGCAGTTCTTC. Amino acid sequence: CASSIPGGNEQFF.

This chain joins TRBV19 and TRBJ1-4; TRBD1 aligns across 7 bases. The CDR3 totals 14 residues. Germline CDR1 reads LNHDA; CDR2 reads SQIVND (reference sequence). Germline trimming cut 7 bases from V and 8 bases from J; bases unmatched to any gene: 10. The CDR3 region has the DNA TGTGCCAGTAACCGGGACAGCAGGGAGGAAAAACTGTTTTTT. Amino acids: CASNRDSREEKLFF.